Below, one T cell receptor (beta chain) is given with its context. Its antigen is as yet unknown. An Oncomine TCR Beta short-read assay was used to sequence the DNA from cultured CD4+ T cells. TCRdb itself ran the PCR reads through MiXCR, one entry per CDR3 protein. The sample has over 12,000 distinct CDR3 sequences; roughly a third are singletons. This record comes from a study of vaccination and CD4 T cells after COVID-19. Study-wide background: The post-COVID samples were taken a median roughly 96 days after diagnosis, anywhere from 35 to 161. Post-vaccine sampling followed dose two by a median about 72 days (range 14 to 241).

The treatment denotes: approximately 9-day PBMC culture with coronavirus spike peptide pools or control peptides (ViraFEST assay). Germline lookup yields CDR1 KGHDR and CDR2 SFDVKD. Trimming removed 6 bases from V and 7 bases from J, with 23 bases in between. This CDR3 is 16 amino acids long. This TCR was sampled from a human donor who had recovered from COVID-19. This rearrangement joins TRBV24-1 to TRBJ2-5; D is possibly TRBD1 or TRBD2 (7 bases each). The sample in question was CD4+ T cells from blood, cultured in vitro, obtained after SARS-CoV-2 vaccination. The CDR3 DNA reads TGTGCCACCAGTCCCGGGGGAGGGGGCCTTTTGGGGACCCAGTACTTC. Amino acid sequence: CATSPGGGGLLGTQYF.